Below, one T cell receptor (beta chain) is given with its context. This entry is derived from a study of blood T cell repertoires in COVID-19. Study-wide background: The United States, Italy and Spain supplied acute and convalescent COVID-19 samples. PBMCs, B-cell-depleted T cells, or T cells provided the cDNA or gDNA that made up the material.

Germline V CDR1 and CDR2: MNHEY, SVGAGI. V was cut by 5 bases and J by 2 bases, with 13 bases left in between. The CDR3 totals 14 residues. In the original workflow: Estimation of nucleated cell counts relied on the amplification of reference gene primers. TCRdb keeps only in-frame clones here, not all; method: immunoSEQ multiplex PCR. D and trimming were read from the DNA, whereas the V and J calls and clone size are those reported in that table. The repertoire holds about 190,000 clones, with roughly four fifths as singletons. The V and J genes are TRBV6-5 and TRBJ2-7; D might be TRBD1 (5 bases). The specimen sequenced was peripheral blood. The receptor comes from a woman aged 40 to 50 with acute or convalescent COVID-19. CDR3 DNA sequence: TGTGCCAGCAGTAAGGGGTTAGTAACCTACGAGCAGTACTTC. Amino acid sequence: CASSKGLVTYEQYF.